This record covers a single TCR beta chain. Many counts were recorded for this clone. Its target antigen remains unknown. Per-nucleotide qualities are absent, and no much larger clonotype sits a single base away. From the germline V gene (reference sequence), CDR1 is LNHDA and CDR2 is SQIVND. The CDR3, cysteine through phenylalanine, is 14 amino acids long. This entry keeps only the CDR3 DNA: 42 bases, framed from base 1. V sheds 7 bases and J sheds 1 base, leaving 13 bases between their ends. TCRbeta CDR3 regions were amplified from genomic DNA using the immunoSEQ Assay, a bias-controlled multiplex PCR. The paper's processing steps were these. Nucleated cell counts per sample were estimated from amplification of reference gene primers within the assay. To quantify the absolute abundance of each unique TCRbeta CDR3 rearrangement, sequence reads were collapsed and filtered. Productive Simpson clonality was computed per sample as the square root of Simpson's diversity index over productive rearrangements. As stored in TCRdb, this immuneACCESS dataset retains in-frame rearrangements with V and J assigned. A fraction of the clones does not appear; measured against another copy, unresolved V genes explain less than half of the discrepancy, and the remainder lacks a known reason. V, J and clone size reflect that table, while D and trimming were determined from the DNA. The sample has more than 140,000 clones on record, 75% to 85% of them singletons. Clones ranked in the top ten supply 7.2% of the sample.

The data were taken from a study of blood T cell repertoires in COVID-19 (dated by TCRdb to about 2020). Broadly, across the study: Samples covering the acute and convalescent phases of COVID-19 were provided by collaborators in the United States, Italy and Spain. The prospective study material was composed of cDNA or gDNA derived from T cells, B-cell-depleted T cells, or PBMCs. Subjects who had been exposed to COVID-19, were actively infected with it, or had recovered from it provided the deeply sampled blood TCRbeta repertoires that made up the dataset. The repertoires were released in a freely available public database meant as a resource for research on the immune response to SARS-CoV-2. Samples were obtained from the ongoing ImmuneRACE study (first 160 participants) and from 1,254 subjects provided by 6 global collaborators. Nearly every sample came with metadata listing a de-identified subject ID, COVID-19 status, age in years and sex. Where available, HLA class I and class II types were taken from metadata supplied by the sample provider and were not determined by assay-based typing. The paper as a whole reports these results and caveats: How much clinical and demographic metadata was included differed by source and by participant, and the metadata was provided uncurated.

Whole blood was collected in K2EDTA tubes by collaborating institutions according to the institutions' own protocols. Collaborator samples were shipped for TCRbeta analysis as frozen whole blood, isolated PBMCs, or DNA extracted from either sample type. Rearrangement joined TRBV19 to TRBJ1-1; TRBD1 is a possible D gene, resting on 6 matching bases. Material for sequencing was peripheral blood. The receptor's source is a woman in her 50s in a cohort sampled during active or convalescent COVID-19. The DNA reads TGTGCCAGTAATTATGGGGGGGCGAACACTGAAGCTTTCTTT. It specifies CASNYGGANTEAFF.